The present T cell receptor beta chain was sequenced within a study of beta chain features in type 1 diabetes. The overall study: No age, gender or cell yield differences were seen between patients and healthy donors. Findings and limits, study-wide: The study found moderately but significantly shorter TCRB CDR3s in all four CD4+ subsets of Type 1 diabetes patients. Sequencing from cDNA could over-represent high-TCR-expressing cells. Healthy donors had naive, central memory and Treg TCRB repertoires that appeared less similar than those seen among patients.

All of the isolated RNA was reverse transcribed, so expressed TCRB transcripts were sequenced. There were several million reads on average in the naive, central memory and regulatory T cell samples. Sequenced by immunoSEQ multiplex PCR; TCRdb stores in-frame clones only, minus some. The table lists 300,000 to 400,000 clones, roughly 14% of them singletons. This clone was seen a few times. Antigen unknown. Germline loops: CDR1 MNHEY, CDR2 SMNVEV (reference sequence). The CDR3 has 14 residues. Trimming took 0 bases from V and 4 from J, leaving 6 bases between them. The sequence came from a woman aged 18-35 years with type 1 diabetes. The chain joins TRBV27 to TRBJ1-4, with D possibly TRBD1 on 6 matching bases. Sequences were obtained from naive CD4+ T cells from blood. This chain's CDR3 is CASSLSRGNEKLFF. CDR3 sequence (DNA): TGTGCCAGCAGTTTATCCAGGGGTAATGAAAAACTGTTTTTT.